The 2 T cell receptor beta chains presented below share a single source sample, sequenced in a study of cytomegalovirus exposure and HLA in healthy donors. The PCR contained 60 Vbeta and 13 Jbeta primers. TCRdb's copy holds only in-frame clones and misses some; the assay was immunoSEQ multiplex PCR. This table has fewer than 250,000 clones, about 69% appearing once. Sequencing was performed on PBMCs. These receptors were taken from a man younger than 40 in good health and CMV-seropositive.

The chain has TRBV5-1 and TRBJ1-5, with no clear D. The V gene's germline CDR1 is SGHRS and CDR2 YFSETQ. Trimming removed 0 bases from V and 1 base from J, with 8 bases in between. The CDR3 is 15 amino acids. CDR3 in amino acids: CASSLAGSSNQPQHF. In nucleotides, the CDR3 is TGCGCCAGCAGCTTGGCCGGGTCGAGCAATCAGCCCCAGCATTTT.

The chain recombines TRBV4-2 with TRBJ1-5; 9 bases are a match to TRBD1. The J segment lost 2 bases and the V segment lost 2 bases, leaving 1 base of the junction unmatched. CDR3 size: 15 residues. CDR1 LGHNA and CDR2 YNFKEQ come from the germline V gene. CDR3 amino acids: CASSQRQGGNQPQHF. The CDR3 bases are TGTGCCAGCAGCCAACGACAGGGGGGCAATCAGCCCCAGCATTTT.